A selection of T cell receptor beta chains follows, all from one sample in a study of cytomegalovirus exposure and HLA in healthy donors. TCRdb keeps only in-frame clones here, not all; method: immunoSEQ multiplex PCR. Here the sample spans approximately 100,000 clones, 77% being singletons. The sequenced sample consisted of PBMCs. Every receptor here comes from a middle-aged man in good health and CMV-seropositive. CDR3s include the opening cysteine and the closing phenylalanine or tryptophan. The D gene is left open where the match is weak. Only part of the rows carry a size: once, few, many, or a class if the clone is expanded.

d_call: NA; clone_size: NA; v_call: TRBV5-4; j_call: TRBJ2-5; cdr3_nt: TGTGCCAGCAGCTTGGCCAGGGGCGATCAAGAGACCCAGTACTTC; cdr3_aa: CASSLARGDQETQYF
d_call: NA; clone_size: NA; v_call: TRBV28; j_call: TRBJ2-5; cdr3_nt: TGTGCCAGCAGTTTACAGGCTAGCCGAGAGACCCAGTACTTC; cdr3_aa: CASSLQASRETQYF
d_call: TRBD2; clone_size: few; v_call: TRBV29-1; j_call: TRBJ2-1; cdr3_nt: TGCAGCGTCGTTAGCGGGGGCTCCTACAATGAGCAGTTCTTC; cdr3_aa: CSVVSGGSYNEQFF
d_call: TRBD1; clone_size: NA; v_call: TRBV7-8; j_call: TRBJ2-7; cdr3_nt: TGTGCCAGCAGCTTAGAGTCGGGGACAGGGGTGTACGAGCAGTACTTC; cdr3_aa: CASSLESGTGVYEQYF
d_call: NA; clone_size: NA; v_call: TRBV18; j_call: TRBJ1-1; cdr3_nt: TGTGCCAGCTCACCCGCAGGGTTGGGTACTGAAGCTTTCTTT; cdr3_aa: CASSPAGLGTEAFF
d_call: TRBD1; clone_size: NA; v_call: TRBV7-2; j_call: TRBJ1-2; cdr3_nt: TGTGCCAGCAGCCCGTCACCGACAGGGGGACATGGCTACACCTTC; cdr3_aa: CASSPSPTGGHGYTF
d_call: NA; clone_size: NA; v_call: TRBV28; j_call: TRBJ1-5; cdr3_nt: TGTGCCAGCAGTTTGGCCAGACAGGATCAGCCCCAGCATTTT; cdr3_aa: CASSLARQDQPQHF
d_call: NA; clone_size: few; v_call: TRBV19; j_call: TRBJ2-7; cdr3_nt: TGTGCCAGTAGTATATATTCAGGGCCCCACGAGCAGTACTTC; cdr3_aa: CASSIYSGPHEQYF
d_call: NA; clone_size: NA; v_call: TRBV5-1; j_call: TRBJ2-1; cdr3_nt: TGCGCCAGCAGCTCCGACGACTCGGGGAATGAGCAGTTCTTC; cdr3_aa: CASSSDDSGNEQFF
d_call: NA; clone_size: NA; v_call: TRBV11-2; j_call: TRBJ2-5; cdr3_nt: TGTGCCAGCAGCACGTCCGGAGAGACCCAGTACTTC; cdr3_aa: CASSTSGETQYF
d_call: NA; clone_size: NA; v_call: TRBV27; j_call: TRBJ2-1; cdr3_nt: TGTGCCAGCACCCAGACAGGATCCAATGAGCAGTTCTTC; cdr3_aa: CASTQTGSNEQFF
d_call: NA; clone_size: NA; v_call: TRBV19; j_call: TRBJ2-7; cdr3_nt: TGTGCCAGTAGTTCCAGGGCACCAGCCTACGAGCAGTACTTC; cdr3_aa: CASSSRAPAYEQYF
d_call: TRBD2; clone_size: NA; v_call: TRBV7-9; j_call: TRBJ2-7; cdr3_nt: TGTGCCAGCAGGGACATGGGGGGGTCCTACGAGCAGTACTTC; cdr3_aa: CASRDMGGSYEQYF
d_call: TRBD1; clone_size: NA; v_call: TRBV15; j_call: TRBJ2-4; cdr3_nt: TGTGCCACCAGCAGAGAACCCTCCTGGGGACAGCTAGTAGCCAAAAACATTCAGTACTTC; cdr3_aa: CATSREPSWGQLVAKNIQYF
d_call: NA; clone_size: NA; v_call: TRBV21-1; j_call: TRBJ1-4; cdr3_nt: TGTGCCAGCAGCGCCTGGGGCGGTGAGGAAAAACTGTTTTTT; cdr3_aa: CASSAWGGEEKLFF
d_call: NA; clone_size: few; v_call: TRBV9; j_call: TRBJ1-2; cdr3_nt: TGTGCCAGCAGCGTAGAAGCGGGGGCGAACTATGGCTACACCTTC; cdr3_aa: CASSVEAGANYGYTF
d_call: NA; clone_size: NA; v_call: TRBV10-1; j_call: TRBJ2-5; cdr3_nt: TGCGCCAGCAGTGAGTCACAGGGAACGGAGACCCAGTACTTC; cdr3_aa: CASSESQGTETQYF
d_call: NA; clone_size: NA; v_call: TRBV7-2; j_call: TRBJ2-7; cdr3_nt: TGTGCCAGCAGCTTAGCCGATAGTGACAGACCCTACGAGCAGTACTTC; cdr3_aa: CASSLADSDRPYEQYF
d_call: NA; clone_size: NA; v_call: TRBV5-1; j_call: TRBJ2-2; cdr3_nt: TGCGCCAGCAGCTTGGCAGGACTGTCCCAGCTGTTTTTT; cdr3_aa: CASSLAGLSQLFF
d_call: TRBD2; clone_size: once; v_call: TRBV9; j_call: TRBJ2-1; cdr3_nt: TGTGCCAGCAGCCCTGATAGTAGCGGGGGTATTGAGCAGTTCTTC; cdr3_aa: CASSPDSSGGIEQFF
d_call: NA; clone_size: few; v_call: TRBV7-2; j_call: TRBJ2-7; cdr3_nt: TGTGCCAGCAGAGGAGCCGGACAAGCGTACGAGCAGTACTTC; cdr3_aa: CASRGAGQAYEQYF
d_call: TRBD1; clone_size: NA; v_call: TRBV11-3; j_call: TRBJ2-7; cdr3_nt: TGTGCCAGCAGCCCAGGGGGGACAGGGGCGTCCTACGAGCAGTACTTC; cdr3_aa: CASSPGGTGASYEQYF
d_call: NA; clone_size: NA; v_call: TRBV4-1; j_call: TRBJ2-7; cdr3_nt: TGCGCCAGCAGCCAAGCGGCAGGGCTGGCGAGTAACTTC; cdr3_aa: CASSQAAGLASNF
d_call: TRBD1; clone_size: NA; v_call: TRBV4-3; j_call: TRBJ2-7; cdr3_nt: TGCGCCAGCAGCCCCAGGGGGAGTTCCTACGAGCAGTACTTC; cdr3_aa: CASSPRGSSYEQYF
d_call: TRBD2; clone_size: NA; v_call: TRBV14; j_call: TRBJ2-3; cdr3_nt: TGTGCCAGCAGCCTGTTAGCGGGATATACGCAGTATTTT; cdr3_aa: CASSLLAGYTQYF
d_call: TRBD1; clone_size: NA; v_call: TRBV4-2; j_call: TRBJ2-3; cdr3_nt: TGTGCCAGCAGCCAAGATGTGGGACAGGGCTCAGATACGCAGTATTTT; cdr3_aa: CASSQDVGQGSDTQYF
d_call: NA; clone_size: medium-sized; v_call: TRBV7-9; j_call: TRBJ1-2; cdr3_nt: TGTGCCAGCAGCGGAGAGGGCCCACTACGAATAAGGGGCTACACCTTC; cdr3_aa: CASSGEGPLRIRGYTF
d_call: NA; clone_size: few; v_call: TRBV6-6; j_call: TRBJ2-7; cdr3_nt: TGTGCCAGCAGTCCTGCTGGTGAGAGCGACTACGAGCAGTACTTC; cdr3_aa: CASSPAGESDYEQYF
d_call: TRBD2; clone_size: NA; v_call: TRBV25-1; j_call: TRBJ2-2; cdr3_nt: TGTGCCAGCAGTAAGCTAGCGGGGATCGGGGAGCTGTTTTTT; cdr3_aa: CASSKLAGIGELFF
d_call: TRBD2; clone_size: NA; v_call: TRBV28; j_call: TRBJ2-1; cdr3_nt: TGTGCCAGCAGTTTAGCGGGGGGGCAAAATGAGCAGTTCTTC; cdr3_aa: CASSLAGGQNEQFF
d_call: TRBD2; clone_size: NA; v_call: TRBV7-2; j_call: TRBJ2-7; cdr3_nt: TGTGCCAGCAGCGCAGGCGGGGGGGCTCAGACCTACGAGCAGTACTTC; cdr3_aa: CASSAGGGAQTYEQYF
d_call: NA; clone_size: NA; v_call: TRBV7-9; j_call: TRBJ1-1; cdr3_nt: TGTGCCAGCAGCTTAGGTCAGGCGAACACTGAAGCTTTCTTT; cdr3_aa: CASSLGQANTEAFF
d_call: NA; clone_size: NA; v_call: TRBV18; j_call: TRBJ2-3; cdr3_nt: TGTGCCAGCTCACCGGACAGATGGGATACGCAGTATTTT; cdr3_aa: CASSPDRWDTQYF
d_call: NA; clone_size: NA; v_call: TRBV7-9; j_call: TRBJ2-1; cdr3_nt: TGTGCCAGCAGCTTTCCAAACAGGGACAATGAGCAGTTCTTC; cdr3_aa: CASSFPNRDNEQFF
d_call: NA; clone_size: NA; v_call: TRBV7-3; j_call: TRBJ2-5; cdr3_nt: TGTGCCAGCAGCTGGGGGGGGGCAGTGCAAGAGACCCAGTACTTC; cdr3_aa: CASSWGGAVQETQYF
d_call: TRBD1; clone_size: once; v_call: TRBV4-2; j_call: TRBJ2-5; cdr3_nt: TGTGCCAGCAGCCAAGATCGCGGCCAGGGGGAGGAGACCCAGTACTTC; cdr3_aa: CASSQDRGQGEETQYF
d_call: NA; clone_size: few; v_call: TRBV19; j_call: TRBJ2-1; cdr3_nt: TGTGCCAGTAGAGAGACAGGAGTCAATGAGCAGTTCTTC; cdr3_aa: CASRETGVNEQFF
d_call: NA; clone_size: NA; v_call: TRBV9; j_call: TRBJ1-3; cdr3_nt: TGTGCCAGCAGCGTAGAGCATGACACCATATATTTT; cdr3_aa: CASSVEHDTIYF
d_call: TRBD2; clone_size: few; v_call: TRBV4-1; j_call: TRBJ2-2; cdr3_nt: TGCGCCAGCAGCCCCACGGCGGGGGAGGGCACCGGGGAGCTGTTTTTT; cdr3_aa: CASSPTAGEGTGELFF
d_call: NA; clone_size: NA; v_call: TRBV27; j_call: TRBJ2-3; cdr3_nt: TGTGCCAGCAGTCCGACTCGTACCGTGAGCACAGATACGCAGTATTTT; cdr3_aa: CASSPTRTVSTDTQYF
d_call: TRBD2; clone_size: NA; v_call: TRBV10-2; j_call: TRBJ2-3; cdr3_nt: TGCGCCAGCAGTAGACTAGCGGGGGTCACAGATACGCAGTATTTT; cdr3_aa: CASSRLAGVTDTQYF